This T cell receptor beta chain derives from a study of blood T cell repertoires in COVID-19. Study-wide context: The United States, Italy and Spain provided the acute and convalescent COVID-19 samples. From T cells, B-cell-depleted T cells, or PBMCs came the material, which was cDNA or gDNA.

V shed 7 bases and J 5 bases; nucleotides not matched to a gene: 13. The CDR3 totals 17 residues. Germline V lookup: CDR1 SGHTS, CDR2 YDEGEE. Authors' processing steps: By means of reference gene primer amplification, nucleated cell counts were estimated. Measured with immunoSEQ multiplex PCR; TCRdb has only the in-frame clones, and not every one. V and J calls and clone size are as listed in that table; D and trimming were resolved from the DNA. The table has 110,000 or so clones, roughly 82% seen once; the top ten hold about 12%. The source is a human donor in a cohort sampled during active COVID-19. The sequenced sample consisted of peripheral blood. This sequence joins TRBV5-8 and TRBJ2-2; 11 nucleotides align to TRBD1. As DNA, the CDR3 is TGTGCCAGCCGACACAATGGACAGGGGGCAAGGACCGGGGAGCTGTTTTTT. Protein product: CASRHNGQGARTGELFF.